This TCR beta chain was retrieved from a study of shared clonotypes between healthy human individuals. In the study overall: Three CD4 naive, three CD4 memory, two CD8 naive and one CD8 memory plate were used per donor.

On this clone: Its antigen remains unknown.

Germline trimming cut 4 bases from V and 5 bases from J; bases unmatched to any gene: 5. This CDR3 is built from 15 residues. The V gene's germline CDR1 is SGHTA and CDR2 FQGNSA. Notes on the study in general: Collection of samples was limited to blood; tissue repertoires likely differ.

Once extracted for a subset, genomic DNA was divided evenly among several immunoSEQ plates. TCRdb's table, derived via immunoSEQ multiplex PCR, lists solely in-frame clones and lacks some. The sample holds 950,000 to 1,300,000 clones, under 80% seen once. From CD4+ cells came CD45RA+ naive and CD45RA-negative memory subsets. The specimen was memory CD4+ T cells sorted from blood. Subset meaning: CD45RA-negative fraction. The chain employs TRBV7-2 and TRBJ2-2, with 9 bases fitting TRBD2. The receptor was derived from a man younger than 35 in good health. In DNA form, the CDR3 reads TGTGCCAGCAGCTCGAAGCTAGCGGGAACCGGGGAGCTGTTTTTT. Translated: CASSSKLAGTGELFF.